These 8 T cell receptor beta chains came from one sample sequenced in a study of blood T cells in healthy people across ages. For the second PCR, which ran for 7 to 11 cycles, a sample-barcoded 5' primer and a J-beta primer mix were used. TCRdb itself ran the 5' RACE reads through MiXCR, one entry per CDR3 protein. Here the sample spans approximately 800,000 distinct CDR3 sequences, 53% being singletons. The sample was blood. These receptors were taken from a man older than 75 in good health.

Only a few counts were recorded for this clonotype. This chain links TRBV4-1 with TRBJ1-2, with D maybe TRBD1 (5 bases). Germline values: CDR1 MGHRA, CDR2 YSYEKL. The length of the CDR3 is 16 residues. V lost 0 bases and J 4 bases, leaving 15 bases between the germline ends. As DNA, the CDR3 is TGCGCCAGCAGCCAAGATGGGGCGGGCTTGATCTATGGCTACACCTTC. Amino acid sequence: CASSQDGAGLIYGYTF.

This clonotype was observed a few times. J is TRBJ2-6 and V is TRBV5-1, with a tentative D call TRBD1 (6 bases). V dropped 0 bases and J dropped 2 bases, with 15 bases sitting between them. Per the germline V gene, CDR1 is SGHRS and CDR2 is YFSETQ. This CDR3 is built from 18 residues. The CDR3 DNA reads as TGCGCCAGCAGCTTGGCCCTGGGACAAGGGGCTGGGGCCAACGTCCTGACTTTC. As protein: CASSLALGQGAGANVLTF. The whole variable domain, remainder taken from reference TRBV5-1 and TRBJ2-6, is KAGVTQTPRYLIKTRGQQVTLSCSPISGHRSVSWYQQTPGQGLQFLFEYFSETQRNKGNFPGRFSGRQFSNSRSEMNVSTLELGDSALYLCASSLALGQGAGANVLTFGAGSRLTVL.

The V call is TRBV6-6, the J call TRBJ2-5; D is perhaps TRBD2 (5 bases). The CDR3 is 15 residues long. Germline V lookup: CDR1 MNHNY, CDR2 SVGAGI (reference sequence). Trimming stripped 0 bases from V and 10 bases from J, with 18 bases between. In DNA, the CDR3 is TGTGCCAGCAGTTACTCCCTTGGGAGCGGAGAAGACCAGTACTTC. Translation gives CASSYSLGSGEDQYF.

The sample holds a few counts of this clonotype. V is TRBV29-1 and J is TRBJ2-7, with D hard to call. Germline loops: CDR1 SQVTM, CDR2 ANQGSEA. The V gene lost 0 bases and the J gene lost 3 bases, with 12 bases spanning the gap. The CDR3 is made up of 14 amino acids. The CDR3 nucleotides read TGCAGCGTTGAAGAAGGTCCTGGGAACTACGAGCAGTACTTC. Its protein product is CSVEEGPGNYEQYF.

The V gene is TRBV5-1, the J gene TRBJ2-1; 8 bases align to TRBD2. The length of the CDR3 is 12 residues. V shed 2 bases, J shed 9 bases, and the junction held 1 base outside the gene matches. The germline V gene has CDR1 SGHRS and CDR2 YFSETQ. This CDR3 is CASSFREGEQFF. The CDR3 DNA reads TGCGCCAGCAGCTTCCGGGAGGGTGAGCAGTTCTTC.

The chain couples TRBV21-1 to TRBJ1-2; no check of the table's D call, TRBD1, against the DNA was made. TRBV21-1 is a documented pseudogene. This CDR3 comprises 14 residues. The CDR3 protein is CASSPRGTSQGYTF. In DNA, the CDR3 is TGTGCCAGCAGCCCCCGGGGCACGTCCCAAGGCTACACCTTC.

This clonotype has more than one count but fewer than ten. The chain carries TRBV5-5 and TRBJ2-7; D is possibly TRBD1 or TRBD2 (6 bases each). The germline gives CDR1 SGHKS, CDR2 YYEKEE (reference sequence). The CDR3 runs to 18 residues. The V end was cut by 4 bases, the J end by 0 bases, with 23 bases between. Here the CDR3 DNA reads TGTGCCAGCAGCCGTACGGGGGCTAGCGCGCGCCACTCCTACGAGCAGTACTTC. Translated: CASSRTGASARHSYEQYF.

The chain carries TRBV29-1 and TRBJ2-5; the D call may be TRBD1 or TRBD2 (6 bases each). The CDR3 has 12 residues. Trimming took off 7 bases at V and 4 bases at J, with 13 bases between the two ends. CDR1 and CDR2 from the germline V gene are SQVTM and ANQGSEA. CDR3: CSAASGAETQYF. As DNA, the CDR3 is TGCAGCGCTGCCTCGGGGGCAGAGACCCAGTACTTC.